The sequence of this T cell receptor (beta chain) was determined in a study of human T cells and chemical hapten exposure. TCRdb recomputed calls from the RACE reads with MiXCR, one row per CDR3 protein. The sample comprises 85,000 to 95,000 distinct CDR3 sequences, approximately 9.9% of which are singletons, and 2.2% rests with the top ten. Time point meaning: patch test 2, 6 weeks after DPC sensitization. The treatment denotes: therapeutic diphenylcyclopropenone sensitization with weekly scalp DPC. This clonotype has more than one count but fewer than ten. Germline lookup yields CDR1 MNHEY and CDR2 SVGAGI. CDR3 size: 16 residues. Trimming pared 5 bases from V and 4 bases from J, leaving 15 bases between.

The source is a man aged 35 to 55 with alopecia areata. Some clones in this sample may be carry-over from other donors' samples. V gene TRBV6-5 combines with J gene TRBJ2-6; possibly TRBD2 for D (6 bases). The specimen was whole blood, collected in connection with sensitization to the hapten diphenylcyclopropenone (DPC). CDR3 in amino acids: CASSAPGVGGANVLTF. DNA of the CDR3: TGTGCCAGCAGTGCACCGGGAGTAGGGGGGGCCAACGTCCTGACTTTC.